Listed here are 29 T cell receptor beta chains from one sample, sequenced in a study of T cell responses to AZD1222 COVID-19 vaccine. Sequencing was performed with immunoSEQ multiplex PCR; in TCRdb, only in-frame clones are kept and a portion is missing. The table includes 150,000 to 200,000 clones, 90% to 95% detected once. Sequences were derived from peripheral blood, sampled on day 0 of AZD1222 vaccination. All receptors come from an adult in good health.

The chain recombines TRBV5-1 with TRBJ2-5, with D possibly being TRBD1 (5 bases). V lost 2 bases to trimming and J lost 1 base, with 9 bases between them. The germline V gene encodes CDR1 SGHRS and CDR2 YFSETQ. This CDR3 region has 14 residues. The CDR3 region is CASSFGAIQETQYF. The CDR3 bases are TGCGCCAGCAGCTTTGGGGCTATCCAAGAGACCCAGTACTTC.

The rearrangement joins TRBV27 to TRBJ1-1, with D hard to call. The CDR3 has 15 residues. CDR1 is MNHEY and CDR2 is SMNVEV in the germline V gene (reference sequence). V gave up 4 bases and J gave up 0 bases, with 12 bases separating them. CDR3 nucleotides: TGTGCCAGCAGTTGGAAGGTCCCCATGAACACTGAAGCTTTCTTT. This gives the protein CASSWKVPMNTEAFF.

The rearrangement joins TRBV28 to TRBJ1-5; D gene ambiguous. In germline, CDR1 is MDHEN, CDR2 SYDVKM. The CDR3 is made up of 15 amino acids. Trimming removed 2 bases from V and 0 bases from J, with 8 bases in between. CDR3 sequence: CASSLKDYSNQPQHF. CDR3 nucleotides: TGTGCCAGCAGTTTAAAAGATTATAGCAATCAGCCCCAGCATTTT.

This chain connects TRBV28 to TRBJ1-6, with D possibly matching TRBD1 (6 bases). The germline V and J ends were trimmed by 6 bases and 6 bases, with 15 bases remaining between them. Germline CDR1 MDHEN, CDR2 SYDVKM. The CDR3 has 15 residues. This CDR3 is CASSRPGHSNSPLHF. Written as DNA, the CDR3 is TGTGCCAGCAGCAGACCGGGACATAGTAATTCACCCCTCCACTTT.

CDR3 amino acids: CASSIRQGGEQYF. In DNA form, the CDR3 reads TGTGCCAGTAGTATACGACAGGGAGGTGAGCAGTACTTC. The chain combines TRBV19 with TRBJ2-7, with D possibly matching TRBD1 (7 bases). Trimming removed 2 bases at V and 7 bases at J, with 12 bases between. This CDR3 is 13 amino acids long. Germline V lookup: CDR1 LNHDA, CDR2 SQIVND (reference sequence). Full variable domain (rest looked up from reference TRBV19 and TRBJ2-7): DGGITQSPKYLFRKEGQNVTLSCEQNLNHDAMYWYRQDPGQGLRLIYYSQIVNDFQKGDIAEGYSVSREKKESFPLTVTSAQKNPTAFYLCASSIRQGGEQYFGPGTRLTVT.

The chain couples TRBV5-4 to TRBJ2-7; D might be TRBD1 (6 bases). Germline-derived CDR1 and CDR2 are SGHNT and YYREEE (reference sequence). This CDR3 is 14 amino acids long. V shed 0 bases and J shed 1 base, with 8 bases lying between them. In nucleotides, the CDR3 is TGTGCCAGCAGCTTGGTTGGACAGTCCTACGAGCAGTACTTC. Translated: CASSLVGQSYEQYF.

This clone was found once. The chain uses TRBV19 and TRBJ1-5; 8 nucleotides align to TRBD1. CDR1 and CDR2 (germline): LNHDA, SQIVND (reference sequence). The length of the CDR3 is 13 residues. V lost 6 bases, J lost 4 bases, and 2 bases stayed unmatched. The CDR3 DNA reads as TGTGCCAGTAGGGGACAGGAGAATCAGCCCCAGCATTTT. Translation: CASRGQENQPQHF.

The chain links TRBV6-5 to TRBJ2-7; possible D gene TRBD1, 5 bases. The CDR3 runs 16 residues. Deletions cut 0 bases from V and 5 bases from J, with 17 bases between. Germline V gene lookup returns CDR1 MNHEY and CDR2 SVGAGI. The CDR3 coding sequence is TGTGCCAGCAGTTACTCACAGGTTTCTGAAGGTCACGAGCAGTACTTC. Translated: CASSYSQVSEGHEQYF.

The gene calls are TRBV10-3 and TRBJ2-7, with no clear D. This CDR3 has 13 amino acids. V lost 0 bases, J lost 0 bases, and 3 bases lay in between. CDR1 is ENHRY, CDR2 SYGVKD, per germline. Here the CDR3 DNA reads TGTGCCATCAGTGAGTCGGGCTCCTACGAGCAGTACTTC. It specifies CAISESGSYEQYF.

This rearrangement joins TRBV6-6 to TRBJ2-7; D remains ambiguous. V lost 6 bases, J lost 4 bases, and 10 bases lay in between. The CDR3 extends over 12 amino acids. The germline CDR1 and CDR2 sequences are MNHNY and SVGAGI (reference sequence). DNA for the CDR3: TGTGCCAGCAGATACGGCCGGTACGAGCAGTACTTC. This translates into CASRYGRYEQYF.

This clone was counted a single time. The CDR3 loop is CASSRRDTTYEQYF. The CDR3 bases are TGTGCCAGCAGTCGGCGGGACACAACCTACGAGCAGTACTTC. This chain links TRBV28 with TRBJ2-7; the D call may be TRBD1 or TRBD2 (6 bases each). The CDR3 runs to 14 residues. Germline lookup yields CDR1 MDHEN and CDR2 SYDVKM. Trimming pared 5 bases from V and 2 bases from J, leaving 13 bases between.

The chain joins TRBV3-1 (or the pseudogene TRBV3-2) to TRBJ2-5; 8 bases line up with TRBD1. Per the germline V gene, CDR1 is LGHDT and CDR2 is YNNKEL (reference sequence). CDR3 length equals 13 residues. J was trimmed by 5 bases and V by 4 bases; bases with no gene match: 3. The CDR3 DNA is TGTGCCAGCAGCCTACAGGGGGAGGAGACCCAGTACTTC. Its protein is CASSLQGEETQYF.

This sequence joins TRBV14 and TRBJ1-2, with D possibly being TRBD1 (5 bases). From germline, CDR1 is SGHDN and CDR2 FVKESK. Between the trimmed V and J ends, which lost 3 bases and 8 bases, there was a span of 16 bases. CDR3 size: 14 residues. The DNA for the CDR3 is TGTGCCAGCAGCCAGGTCAGATCGGGGGACGGCTACACCTTC. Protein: CASSQVRSGDGYTF.

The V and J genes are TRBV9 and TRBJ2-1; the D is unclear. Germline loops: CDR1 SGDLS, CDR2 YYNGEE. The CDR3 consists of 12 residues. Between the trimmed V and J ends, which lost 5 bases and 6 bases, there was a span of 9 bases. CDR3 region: CASRGSPNEQFF. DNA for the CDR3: TGTGCCAGCAGGGGTAGCCCCAATGAGCAGTTCTTC.

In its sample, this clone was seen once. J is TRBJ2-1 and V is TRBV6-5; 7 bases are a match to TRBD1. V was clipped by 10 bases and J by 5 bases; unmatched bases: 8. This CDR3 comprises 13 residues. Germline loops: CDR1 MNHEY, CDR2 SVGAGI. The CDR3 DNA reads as TGTGCCATCAGGGGGACAGCAGACAATGAGCAGTTCTTC. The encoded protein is CAIRGTADNEQFF.

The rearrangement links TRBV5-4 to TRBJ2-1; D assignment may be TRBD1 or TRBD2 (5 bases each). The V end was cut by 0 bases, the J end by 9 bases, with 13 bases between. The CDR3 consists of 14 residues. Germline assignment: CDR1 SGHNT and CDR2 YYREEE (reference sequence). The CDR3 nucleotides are TGTGCCAGCAGCTTGGTCGGCAGGGCGGGTGAGCAGTTCTTC. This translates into CASSLVGRAGEQFF.

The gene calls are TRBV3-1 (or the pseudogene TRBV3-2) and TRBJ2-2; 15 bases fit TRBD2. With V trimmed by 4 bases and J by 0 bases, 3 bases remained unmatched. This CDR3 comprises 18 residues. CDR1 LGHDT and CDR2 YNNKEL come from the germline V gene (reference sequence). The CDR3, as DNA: TGTGCCAGCAGCCCAGGACTAGCGGGGGGGACGAACACCGGGGAGCTGTTTTTT. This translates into CASSPGLAGGTNTGELFF.

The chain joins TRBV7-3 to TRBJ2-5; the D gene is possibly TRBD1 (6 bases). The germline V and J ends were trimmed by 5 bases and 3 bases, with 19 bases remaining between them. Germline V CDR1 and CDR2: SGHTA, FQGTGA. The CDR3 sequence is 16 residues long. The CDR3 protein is CASSPATGKGKETQYF. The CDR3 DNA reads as TGTGCCAGCAGCCCAGCTACAGGGAAGGGAAAAGAGACCCAGTACTTC. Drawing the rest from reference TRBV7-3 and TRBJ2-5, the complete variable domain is GAGVSQTPSNKVTEKGKYVELRCDPISGHTALYWYRQSLGQGPEFLIYFQGTGAADDSGLPNDRFFAVRPEGSVSTLKIQRTERGDSAVYLCASSPATGKGKETQYFGPGTRLLVL.

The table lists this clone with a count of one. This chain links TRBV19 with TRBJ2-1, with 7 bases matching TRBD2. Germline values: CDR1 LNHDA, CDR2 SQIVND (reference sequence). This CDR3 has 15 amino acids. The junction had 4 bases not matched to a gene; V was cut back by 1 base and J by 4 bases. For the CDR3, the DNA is TGTGCCAGTAGTATAGTACTAGCGAGTTACAATGAGCAGTTCTTC. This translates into CASSIVLASYNEQFF.

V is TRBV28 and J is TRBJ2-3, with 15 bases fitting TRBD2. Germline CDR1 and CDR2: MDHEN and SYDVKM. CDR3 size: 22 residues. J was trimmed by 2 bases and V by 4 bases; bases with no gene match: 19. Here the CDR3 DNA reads TGTGCCAGCAGTTCAGGTGGACTAGCGGGAGGGCCCGGGTCCTCACCCACAGATACGCAGTATTTT. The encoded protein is CASSSGGLAGGPGSSPTDTQYF.

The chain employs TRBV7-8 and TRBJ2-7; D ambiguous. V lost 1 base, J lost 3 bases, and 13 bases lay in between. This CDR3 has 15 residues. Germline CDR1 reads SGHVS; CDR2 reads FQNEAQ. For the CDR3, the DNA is TGTGCCAGCAGCTTAGGAGTGTCAGGTCGCTACGAGCAGTACTTC. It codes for CASSLGVSGRYEQYF.

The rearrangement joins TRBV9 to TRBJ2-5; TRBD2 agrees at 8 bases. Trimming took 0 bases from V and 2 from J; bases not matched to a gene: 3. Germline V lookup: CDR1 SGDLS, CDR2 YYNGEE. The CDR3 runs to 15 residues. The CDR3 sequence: CASSVASGGQETQYF. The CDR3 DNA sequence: TGTGCCAGCAGCGTAGCCAGCGGGGGACAAGAGACCCAGTACTTC. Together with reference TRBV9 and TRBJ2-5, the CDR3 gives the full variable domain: DSGVTQTPKHLITATGQRVTLRCSPRSGDLSVYWYQQSLDQGLQFLIQYYNGEERAKGNILERFSAQQFPDLHSELNLSSLELGDSALYFCASSVASGGQETQYFGPGTRLLVL.

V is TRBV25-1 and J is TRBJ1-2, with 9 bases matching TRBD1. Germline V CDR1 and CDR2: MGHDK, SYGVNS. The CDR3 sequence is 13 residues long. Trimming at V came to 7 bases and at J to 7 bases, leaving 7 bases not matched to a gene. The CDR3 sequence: CASTPGQGSGYTF. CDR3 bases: TGTGCCAGCACCCCGGGACAGGGATCTGGCTACACCTTC.

The CDR3 nucleotides read TGTGCCAGCAGCCTTACATCTACGGACCAAGAGACCCAGTACTTC. Its protein is CASSLTSTDQETQYF. V gene TRBV4-2 combines with J gene TRBJ2-5; no clear D. V was shortened by 4 bases and J by 0 bases, with 12 bases between the two germline ends. The CDR3 has 15 residues. Germline V gene data show CDR1 as LGHNA and CDR2 as YNFKEQ.

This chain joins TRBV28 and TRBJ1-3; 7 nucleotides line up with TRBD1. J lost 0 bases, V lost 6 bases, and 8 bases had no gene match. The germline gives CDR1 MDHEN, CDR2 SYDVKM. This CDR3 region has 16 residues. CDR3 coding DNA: TGTGCCAGCAGATCCGGACAGGTTATCTCTGGAAACACCATATATTTT. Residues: CASRSGQVISGNTIYF.

CDR3 nucleotides: TGTGCCTGGAGGCGTGGGGGAACCTACGAGCAGTACTTC. This translates into CAWRRGGTYEQYF. This sequence joins TRBV30 and TRBJ2-7, with D possibly called TRBD1 or TRBD2 (5 bases each). The germline V gene encodes CDR1 GTSNPN and CDR2 SVGIG (reference sequence). This CDR3 contains 13 residues. V was cut by 3 bases and J by 2 bases, with 11 bases left in between.

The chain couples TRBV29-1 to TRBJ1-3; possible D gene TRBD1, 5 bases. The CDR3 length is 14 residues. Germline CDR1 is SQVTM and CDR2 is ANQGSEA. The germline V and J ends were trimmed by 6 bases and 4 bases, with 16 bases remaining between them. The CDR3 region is CSVAEGAEGNTIYF. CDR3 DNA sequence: TGCAGCGTGGCCGAAGGGGCCGAAGGAAACACCATATATTTT.

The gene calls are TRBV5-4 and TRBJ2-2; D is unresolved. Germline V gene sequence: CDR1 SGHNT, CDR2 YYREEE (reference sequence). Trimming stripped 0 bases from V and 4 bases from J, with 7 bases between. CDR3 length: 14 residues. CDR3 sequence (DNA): TGTGCCAGCAGCTTGGACTCCACCACCGGGGAGCTGTTTTTT. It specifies CASSLDSTTGELFF.

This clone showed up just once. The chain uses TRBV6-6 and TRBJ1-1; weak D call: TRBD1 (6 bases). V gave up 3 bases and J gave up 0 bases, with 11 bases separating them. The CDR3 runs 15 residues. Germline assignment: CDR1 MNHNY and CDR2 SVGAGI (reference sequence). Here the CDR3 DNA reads TGTGCCAGCAGTTATTCAGGGGATGTGAACACTGAAGCTTTCTTT. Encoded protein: CASSYSGDVNTEAFF.